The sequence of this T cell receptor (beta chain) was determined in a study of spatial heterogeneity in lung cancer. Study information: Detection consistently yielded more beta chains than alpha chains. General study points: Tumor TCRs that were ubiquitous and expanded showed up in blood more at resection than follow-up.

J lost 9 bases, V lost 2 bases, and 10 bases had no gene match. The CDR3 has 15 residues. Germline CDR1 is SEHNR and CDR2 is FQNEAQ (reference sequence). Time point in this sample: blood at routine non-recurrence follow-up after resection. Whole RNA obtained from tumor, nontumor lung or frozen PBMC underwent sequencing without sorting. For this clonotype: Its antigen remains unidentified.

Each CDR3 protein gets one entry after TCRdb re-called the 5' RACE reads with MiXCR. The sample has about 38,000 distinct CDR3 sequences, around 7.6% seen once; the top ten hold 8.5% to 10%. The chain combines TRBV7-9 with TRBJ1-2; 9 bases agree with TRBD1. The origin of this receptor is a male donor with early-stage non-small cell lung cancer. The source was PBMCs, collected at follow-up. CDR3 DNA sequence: TGTGCCAGCAGCTTACACAGGGGGCGCAACATGAGCTACACCTTC. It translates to CASSLHRGRNMSYTF.